The 30 T cell receptor beta chains below all came from one sample that was sequenced in a study of shared clonotypes between healthy human individuals. This table comes from immunoSEQ multiplex PCR, and its TCRdb copy is limited to in-frame clones, with some not included. The sample consists of over a million clones, around 97% of them appearing once. The source material was naive CD4+ T cells sorted from blood. Specified subset: CD45RA+ positively selected. These receptors came from a man between 25 and 39 years old in good health.

As concerns this clone: Other nucleotide sequences in the sample specify the same CDR3. The chain joins TRBV28 to TRBJ2-2; no clear D. With 1 base removed from V and 1 base from J, the gap between germline ends came to 7 bases. Germline values: CDR1 MDHEN, CDR2 SYDVKM. There are 15 residues in the CDR3. CDR3 DNA sequence: TGTGCCAGCAGTTTATTGGCAGGGAACACCGGGGAGCTGTTTTTT. This sequence encodes CASSLLAGNTGELFF.

The chain joins TRBV9 to TRBJ2-3; no clear D. Trimming took 1 base from V and 4 from J, leaving 10 bases between them. Germline values: CDR1 SGDLS, CDR2 YYNGEE. This CDR3 has 14 amino acids. The CDR3, as DNA: TGTGCCAGCAGCGTAAGTCCCCGCTCAGATACGCAGTATTTT. Protein: CASSVSPRSDTQYF.

Details on this clone: Other DNA variants within this sample encode the same CDR3. The rearrangement links TRBV30 to TRBJ2-5, with a tentative D call TRBD1 (5 bases). V was clipped by 2 bases and J by 4 bases, with 8 bases between them. The CDR3 runs 12 residues. The germline CDR1 and CDR2 sequences are GTSNPN and SVGIG (reference sequence). The CDR3 loop reads CAWSRGGETQYF. The CDR3 region has the DNA TGTGCCTGGAGTAGGGGTGGAGAGACCCAGTACTTC.

The rearrangement uses TRBV10-1 and TRBJ1-1; D gene uncertain. Trimming removed 8 bases at V and 4 bases at J, with 20 bases between. From germline, CDR1 is WNHNN and CDR2 SYGVQD (reference sequence). The CDR3 totals 15 residues. Written as DNA, the CDR3 is TGCGCCAGCTCCCAGTTCGAGTCGGGAGGCACTGAAGCTTTCTTT. It codes for CASSQFESGGTEAFF.

The V call is TRBV6-6, the J call TRBJ2-4; 9 positions agree with TRBD1. This CDR3 region has 16 residues. Germline V lookup: CDR1 MNHNY, CDR2 SVGAGI (reference sequence). The ends lost 0 bases at V and 7 bases at J; junction bases unmatched: 7. The CDR3 reads CASSYSIGTGMNIQYF. In DNA form, the CDR3 reads TGTGCCAGCAGTTACTCGATAGGGACAGGGATGAACATTCAGTACTTC.

V usage is TRBV6-5 and J usage is TRBJ2-4; D ambiguous. The CDR3 has 14 residues. Trimming took 4 bases from V and 1 from J, leaving 8 bases between them. Germline V gene sequence: CDR1 MNHEY, CDR2 SVGAGI. The CDR3 sequence is CASSSPLAKNIQYF. In nucleotides, the CDR3 is TGTGCCAGCAGTTCTCCCCTCGCCAAAAACATTCAGTACTTC.

This chain connects TRBV5-1 to TRBJ1-1; TRBD1 is a possible D gene (5 bases). Per germline, CDR1 SGHRS and CDR2 YFSETQ. The CDR3 runs to 14 residues. Trimming left V 4 bases short and J 3 bases short, with 13 bases between. The CDR3 DNA reads as TGCGCCAGCAGCCCGCAGGGAGGGGACACTGAAGCTTTCTTT. This codes for CASSPQGGDTEAFF.

V and J are TRBV6-6 and TRBJ2-7; D may be TRBD2 (8 bases). Germline values: CDR1 MNHNY, CDR2 SVGAGI (reference sequence). V lost 6 bases, J lost 3 bases, and 18 bases lay in between. The CDR3 runs 15 residues. CDR3 amino acids: CASRPRGSGSYEQYF. The CDR3 DNA follows: TGTGCCAGCAGGCCCAGGGGGAGCGGGAGCTACGAGCAGTACTTC.

V usage is TRBV28 and J usage is TRBJ2-2, with 9 nucleotides matching TRBD1. V lost 6 bases, J lost 6 bases, and 8 bases stayed unmatched. Germline values: CDR1 MDHEN, CDR2 SYDVKM. CDR3 length: 15 residues. CDR3 sequence: CASSPGTGIPGELFF. Written as DNA, the CDR3 is TGTGCCAGCAGCCCCGGGACAGGGATCCCCGGGGAGCTGTTTTTT.

The chain combines TRBV7-9 with TRBJ1-5; the D gene is possibly TRBD1 (6 bases). CDR3 size: 15 residues. CDR1 and CDR2 (germline): SEHNR, FQNEAQ (reference sequence). Trimming took 5 bases from V and 5 from J, leaving 16 bases between them. The CDR3 loop is CASSPGQTFDQPQHF. CDR3 sequence (DNA): TGTGCCAGCAGCCCTGGACAGACATTCGATCAGCCCCAGCATTTT. The full variable domain, its missing parts supplied by reference TRBV7-9 and TRBJ1-5, is DTGVSQNPRHKITKRGQNVTFRCDPISEHNRLYWYRQTLGQGPEFLTYFQNEAQLEKSRLLSDRFSAERPKGSFSTLEIQRTEQGDSAMYLCASSPGQTFDQPQHFGDGTRLSIL.

This clone was observed once. The CDR3 DNA follows: TGTGCCAGCAGTTCGGGACTAAGGAATCAGCCCCAGCATTTT. This sequence encodes CASSSGLRNQPQHF. The rearrangement joins TRBV28 to TRBJ1-5, with D perhaps TRBD1 (5 bases). In germline, CDR1 is MDHEN, CDR2 SYDVKM. V lost 4 bases, J lost 4 bases, and 11 bases lay in between. The CDR3 covers 14 residues.

J is TRBJ2-6 and V is TRBV19; possibly TRBD1 for D (5 bases). Germline V gives CDR1 LNHDA, CDR2 SQIVND (reference sequence). The CDR3 length is 18 residues. V lost 3 bases and J lost 0, with 15 bases in between. This chain's CDR3 is CASSIPRGSSSGANVLTF. The CDR3 DNA reads TGTGCCAGTAGTATTCCTAGGGGTTCAAGCTCTGGGGCCAACGTCCTGACTTTC.

The chain couples TRBV28 to TRBJ2-7, with D tentatively TRBD2 (5 bases). From germline, CDR1 is MDHEN and CDR2 SYDVKM. Trimming cost V 6 bases and J 4 bases, with 16 bases left between them. The CDR3 contains 14 residues. CDR3 region: CASRDSPLWYEQYF. The CDR3 bases are TGTGCCAGCAGGGACTCGCCATTGTGGTACGAGCAGTACTTC.

The chain is built from TRBV6-1 and TRBJ1-4, with D possibly matching TRBD1 (6 bases). The CDR3 is 15 amino acids. Germline-derived CDR1 and CDR2 are MNHNS and SASEGT. V lost 4 bases, J lost 8 bases, and 17 bases lay in between. The CDR3 DNA is TGTGCCAGCAGTGGACAAGGGAGTAGGGGGGAAAAACTGTTTTTT. Translation gives CASSGQGSRGEKLFF.

With regard to this clone: In the same sample, other DNA sequences code for this CDR3. The genes are TRBV9 and TRBJ2-5; D is possibly TRBD2 (5 bases). This CDR3 contains 11 residues. The germline gives CDR1 SGDLS, CDR2 YYNGEE. The germline V and J ends were trimmed by 3 bases and 5 bases, with 5 bases remaining between them. CDR3 nucleotide sequence: TGTGCCAGCAGCGCGGGGGAGACCCAGTACTTC. Translating gives CASSAGETQYF.

This clone was seen a few times. The chain joins TRBV5-1 to TRBJ1-1; a weak D match, TRBD1 (5 bases). CDR3 length: 12 residues. Germline V gives CDR1 SGHRS, CDR2 YFSETQ. Trimming pared 0 bases from V and 6 bases from J, leaving 6 bases between. This CDR3 reads CASSLEGPEAFF. The CDR3 nucleotides read TGCGCCAGCAGCTTGGAGGGGCCTGAAGCTTTCTTT.

The chain joins TRBV28 to TRBJ1-5; D is uncertain. This CDR3 comprises 15 residues. Trimming took off 3 bases at V and 0 bases at J, with 9 bases between the two ends. The germline gives CDR1 MDHEN, CDR2 SYDVKM. CDR3 in amino acids: CASSLNGRSNQPQHF. CDR3 in DNA: TGTGCCAGCAGTTTGAATGGACGTAGCAATCAGCCCCAGCATTTT.

The CDR3 DNA follows: TGTGCCAGCAGTTTTGACAGCGAAGCTTTCTTT. Protein sequence: CASSFDSEAFF. This chain links TRBV5-4 with TRBJ1-1, with D tentatively TRBD1 (5 bases). The CDR3 is made up of 11 amino acids. Germline V lookup: CDR1 SGHNT, CDR2 YYREEE (reference sequence). V lost 5 bases to trimming and J lost 8 bases, with 10 bases between them. Full variable domain (missing parts from reference TRBV5-4 and TRBJ1-1): ETGVTQSPTHLIKTRGQQVTLRCSSQSGHNTVSWYQQALGQGPQFIFQYYREEENGRGNFPPRFSGLQFPNYSSELNVNALELDDSALYLCASSFDSEAFFGQGTRLTVV.

A note on this clone: In the same sample, other DNA sequences code for this CDR3. This sequence joins TRBV9 and TRBJ2-3, with D perhaps matching TRBD2 (6 bases). The CDR3 has 15 amino acids. Trimming took 0 bases from V and 1 from J, leaving 9 bases between them. Germline CDR1 and CDR2: SGDLS and YYNGEE. This CDR3 reads CASSVVGGGTDTQYF. DNA of the CDR3: TGTGCCAGCAGCGTAGTTGGCGGGGGCACAGATACGCAGTATTTT. Filled out from reference TRBV9 and TRBJ2-3, the complete variable domain reads DSGVTQTPKHLITATGQRVTLRCSPRSGDLSVYWYQQSLDQGLQFLIQYYNGEERAKGNILERFSAQQFPDLHSELNLSSLELGDSALYFCASSVVGGGTDTQYFGPGTRLTVL.

J is TRBJ1-5 and V is TRBV5-8; D perhaps matches TRBD1 (5 bases). The CDR3 runs 17 residues. V lost 2 bases and J lost 0, with 15 bases in between. CDR1 is SGHTS and CDR2 is YDEGEE in the germline V gene. The CDR3 is CASSFGRQGHSNQPQHF. The CDR3 region has the DNA TGTGCCAGCAGCTTTGGTAGGCAGGGCCATAGCAATCAGCCCCAGCATTTT.

The V gene is TRBV2, the J gene TRBJ2-5; no reliable D call. Trimming left V 6 bases short and J 1 base short, with 12 bases between. CDR3 length equals 14 residues. Germline-derived CDR1 and CDR2 are SNHLY and FYNNEI. In nucleotides, the CDR3 is TGTGCCAGCAGCAAAACGGAGTCCCAAGAGACCCAGTACTTC. It is translated as CASSKTESQETQYF.

The CDR3 region has the DNA TGTGCCAGCTCAAGTGGGGGTGTAGACACTGAAGCTTTCTTT. Protein: CASSSGGVDTEAFF. The J gene is TRBJ1-1, the V gene TRBV18; maybe TRBD1 (5 bases). V lost 5 bases and J 3 bases, leaving 13 bases between the germline ends. The CDR3 contains 14 residues. CDR1 is KGHSH, CDR2 LQKENI, per germline.

The chain combines TRBV7-9 with TRBJ2-7, with D perhaps matching TRBD2 (6 bases). V was cut by 0 bases and J by 2 bases, with 14 bases left in between. The CDR3 is 16 residues long. The germline CDR1 and CDR2 sequences are SEHNR and FQNEAQ (reference sequence). The CDR3 coding sequence is TGTGCCAGCAGCTTAGCGTTAGGAGGGAGTCCCTACGAGCAGTACTTC. It codes for CASSLALGGSPYEQYF.

The chain couples TRBV7-9 to TRBJ2-6, with D perhaps assigned TRBD1 or TRBD2 (5 bases each). Between the trimmed V and J ends, which lost 1 base and 2 bases, there was a span of 6 bases. The CDR3 sequence is 15 residues long. The germline CDR1 and CDR2 sequences are SEHNR and FQNEAQ (reference sequence). This CDR3 is CASSLVGAGANVLTF. CDR3 DNA: TGTGCCAGCAGCTTAGTGGGGGCTGGGGCCAACGTCCTGACTTTC.

The chain links TRBV5-1 to TRBJ2-1; D unclear. Deletions cut 0 bases from V and 5 bases from J, with 9 bases between. This CDR3 is built from 14 residues. Germline assignment: CDR1 SGHRS and CDR2 YFSETQ. The CDR3 sequence: CASSLAWANNEQFF. CDR3 in DNA: TGCGCCAGCAGCTTGGCCTGGGCGAACAATGAGCAGTTCTTC.

Notes on this clone: This specimen includes other DNA sequences encoding the same CDR3. This chain uses TRBV6-5 with TRBJ2-2, with D possibly TRBD1 on 5 matching bases. Per the germline V gene, CDR1 is MNHEY and CDR2 is SVGAGI. Trimming pared 5 bases from V and 4 bases from J, leaving 8 bases between. This CDR3 has 13 amino acids. The DNA for the CDR3 is TGTGCCAGCAGTCTCCAGGGCACCGGGGAGCTGTTTTTT. Translating gives CASSLQGTGELFF.

The chain uses TRBV21-1 and TRBJ2-5; the table's D gene call, TRBD2, was not cross checked with the DNA. TRBV21-1 is described as a pseudogene. This CDR3 region has 14 residues. CDR3 DNA: TGTGCCAGCAGCCCGTGGCGGAGAGGAGAGACCCAGTACTTC. Translated, it gives CASSPWRRGETQYF.

The V gene is TRBV7-9, the J gene TRBJ1-4; 9 nucleotides match TRBD1. This CDR3 contains 15 residues. The V gene's germline CDR1 is SEHNR and CDR2 FQNEAQ (reference sequence). V shed 5 bases and J 8 bases; nucleotides not matched to a gene: 9. The DNA of the CDR3 is TGTGCCAGCAGCCCAACCGGGACAGGGTTGGAAAAACTGTTTTTT. Residues: CASSPTGTGLEKLFF.

The genes are TRBV2 and TRBJ2-2; 9 nucleotides align to TRBD2. Germline assignment: CDR1 SNHLY and CDR2 FYNNEI. CDR3 length: 20 residues. Losses at the gene ends were 10 bases for V and 6 bases for J; bases not matched to a gene: 27. The CDR3 nucleotides are TGTGCCACCTCCTCATCCAAGACTAGCGGAAGCCTGGGACCCGCCGGGGAGCTGTTTTTT. Translated, it gives CATSSSKTSGSLGPAGELFF.

The chain carries TRBV19 and TRBJ2-7; D is possibly TRBD2 (5 bases). The CDR3 is made up of 16 amino acids. The V end was cut by 3 bases, the J end by 2 bases, with 17 bases between. Germline CDR1 is LNHDA and CDR2 is SQIVND (reference sequence). Here the CDR3 reads CASSMGIGGGAYEQYF. For the CDR3, the DNA is TGTGCCAGTAGTATGGGGATTGGCGGAGGCGCCTACGAGCAGTACTTC.